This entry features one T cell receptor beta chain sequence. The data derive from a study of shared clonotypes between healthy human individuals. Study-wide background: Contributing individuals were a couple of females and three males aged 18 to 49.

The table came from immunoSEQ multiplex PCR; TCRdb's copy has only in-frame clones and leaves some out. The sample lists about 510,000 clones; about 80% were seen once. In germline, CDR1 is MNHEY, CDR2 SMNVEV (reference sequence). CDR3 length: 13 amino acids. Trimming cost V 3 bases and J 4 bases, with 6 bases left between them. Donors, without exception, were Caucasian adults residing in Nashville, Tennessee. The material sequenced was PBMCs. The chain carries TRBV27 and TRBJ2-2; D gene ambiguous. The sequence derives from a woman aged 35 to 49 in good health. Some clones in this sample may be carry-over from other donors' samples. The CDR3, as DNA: TGTGCCAGCAGTTTGTTTTTCACCGGGGAGCTGTTTTTT. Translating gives CASSLFFTGELFF.